This T cell receptor beta chain appears in the sequencing data of a study of regulatory T cells in long-lasting Graves disease. Time point reported: newly diagnosed GD, antithyroid drugs for less than 3 months. The TCR library was prepared using RNA isolated from PBMCs. This CDR3 is built from 12 residues. Germline V CDR1 and CDR2: SGHDN, FVKESK. V was cut by 1 base and J by 6 bases, with 4 bases left in between. Arm-PCR of CDR3 regions with iRepertoire HTBI primers generated TCR beta libraries. TCRdb redid the calling of the multiplex PCR reads with MiXCR, one entry per CDR3 protein. The sample holds hundreds of thousands of distinct CDR3 sequences, roughly 13% seen once. This clonotype showed up many times. The same specimen was also included in a second study, on T cells in Graves' hyperthyroidism and ophthalmopathy.

The chain combines TRBV14 with TRBJ2-4; the D is unclear. The clonotype originates from a man aged 25-45 years with Graves disease. Material: peripheral blood mononuclear cells (PBMCs), obtained at new diagnosis, from a patient treated with antithyroid drugs. This chain's CDR3 is CASSQGLNIQYF. The CDR3 DNA reads as TGTGCCAGCAGCCAAGGCCTAAACATTCAGTACTTC.